This TCR beta chain comes out of a study of T cell responses to AZD1222 COVID-19 vaccine. Of note for this clone: Its antigen is unknown.

General study results and limits: Donors were largely white British and mainly female; clonal diversity was possibly underestimated. Just 5 or 6 AZD1222 recipients tested seropositive at baseline.

Assay used: immunoSEQ multiplex PCR; TCRdb lists only in-frame clones, some missing. Among 250,000 or so clones listed, over 90% were seen once. Trimming removed 1 base from V and 7 bases from J, with 8 bases in between. The CDR3 contains 14 residues. The germline V gene has CDR1 SGHTA and CDR2 FQGNSA. The clonotype was recovered from an adult in good health. The genes are TRBV7-2 and TRBJ1-6; D remains unclear. Sequenced material: peripheral blood, taken on day 0 of AZD1222 vaccination. The CDR3 region is CASSLVRTNSPLHF. DNA of the CDR3: TGTGCCAGCAGCTTAGTTCGGACCAATTCACCCCTCCACTTT.